The TCR beta chain described here comes from a study of T-cell memory formation after mild COVID-19. Study in general: TCR clusters largely stayed donor specific. Study outcomes and limitations: SARS-CoV-2 specificity was not confirmed for second-wave clones peaking on day 37. Of the contracting clones, CD4+ ones lay mainly in CM and EM, and CD8+ ones in EMRA. Several responding clones turned up in pre-infection memory, indicating that cross-reactive memory may have taken part.

With regard to this clonotype: Its antigen remains unidentified.

Between the trimmed V and J ends, which lost 1 base and 5 bases, there was a span of 8 bases. The CDR3 is 13 amino acids. The V gene's germline CDR1 is SNHLY and CDR2 FYNNEI. TCRdb reprocessed the 5' RACE reads via MiXCR and lists one record per CDR3 protein. The table has about 600,000 distinct CDR3 sequences, roughly 20% seen once. The sequencing input was PBMCs or a T cell subset sorted from them (not recorded which). The gene calls are TRBV2 and TRBJ2-5, with D unresolved. This receptor was obtained from an adult woman who had mild COVID-19 (a few samples of this study predate the infection). Cell type and time point are not known. The CDR3 sequence is CASSEGPAETQYF. CDR3 bases: TGTGCCAGCAGTGAAGGTCCGGCGGAGACCCAGTACTTC.